A selection of T cell receptor beta chains follows, all from one sample in a study of blood T cell repertoires in COVID-19. Repertoires were generated with immunoSEQ multiplex PCR, while TCRdb's copy carries only in-frame clones and drops some. The sample lists around 94,000 clones; roughly 84% were seen once. Sequencing was carried out using peripheral blood. Receptors were obtained from a man in his 60s with acute or convalescent COVID-19. Each CDR3 is given with its conserved first and last residue. The D gene is left open where the match is weak. The listing skips clone size in some rows; elsewhere it reads once, few, many or a size class.

clone_size d_call j_call v_call cdr3_length cdr3_aa cdr3_nt
few TRBD1 TRBJ1-2 TRBV2 15 CASSEGTGLNYGYTF TGTGCCAGCAGCGAGGGGACAGGTCTAAACTATGGCTACACCTTC
NA NA TRBJ1-2 TRBV2 15 CASSEKVESRYGYTF TGTGCCAGCAGTGAAAAGGTGGAGAGCCGCTATGGCTACACCTTC
NA NA TRBJ1-2 TRBV6-5 11 CASSSAGGYTF TGTGCCAGCAGTTCCGCGGGTGGCTACACCTTC
NA NA TRBJ1-2 TRBV28 15 CASSLGGASDYGYTF TGTGCCAGCAGTTTGGGGGGGGCTTCGGACTATGGCTACACCTTC
NA NA TRBJ1-5 TRBV29-1 15 CSVEEGQPYNQPQHF TGCAGCGTTGAAGAAGGACAGCCGTACAATCAGCCCCAGCATTTT
NA TRBD2 TRBJ2-5 TRBV5-4 12 CASSPGGATQYF TGTGCCAGCAGCCCCGGGGGGGCGACCCAGTACTTC
NA NA TRBJ2-1 TRBV18 16 CASSPTTQGIFNEQFF TGTGCCAGCTCACCGACTACCCAGGGGATCTTCAATGAGCAGTTCTTC
NA TRBD1 TRBJ2-7 TRBV2 14 CASSTGTGASGQYF TGTGCCAGCAGTACCGGGACAGGGGCATCAGGGCAGTACTTC
NA TRBD1 TRBJ2-7 TRBV6-1 14 CASSEKGAHYEQYF TGTGCCAGCAGTGAAAAGGGGGCCCACTACGAGCAGTACTTC
NA TRBD1 TRBJ1-2 TRBV19 16 CASSILGTAAAYGYTF TGTGCCAGTAGTATACTTGGGACAGCAGCCGCCTATGGCTACACCTTC
NA TRBD1 TRBJ1-6 TRBV19 24 CASSGYPGTGGAVFVNVGNSPLHF TGTGCCAGTAGTGGGTATCCCGGGACAGGGGGAGCCGTGTTTGTCAATGTGGGAAATTCACCCCTCCACTTT
NA NA TRBJ1-1 TRBV11-3 13 CASSLDRGTEAFF TGTGCCAGCAGCTTAGACAGAGGGACTGAAGCTTTCTTT
few NA TRBJ1-2 TRBV7-2 14 CASSLNQGSGGYTF TGTGCCAGCAGCTTAAATCAGGGTTCAGGGGGCTACACCTTC
NA TRBD2 TRBJ2-7 TRBV29-1 16 CSASRTSGGTHREQYF TGCAGCGCCTCCCGGACTAGCGGGGGGACTCATCGGGAGCAGTACTTC
NA TRBD1 TRBJ2-1 TRBV5-1 12 CASSLAGTEGFF TGCGCCAGCAGCTTGGCGGGGACAGAGGGGTTCTTC
NA TRBD1 TRBJ1-2 TRBV5-1 14 CASSLEGTDYGYTF TGCGCCAGCAGCTTGGAGGGGACAGACTATGGCTACACCTTC
NA NA TRBJ2-4 TRBV5-8 12 CASSLDQNIQYF TGTGCCAGCAGCTTGGATCAGAACATTCAGTACTTC
NA NA TRBJ1-2 TRBV3-1/TRBV3-2 15 CASSQDSGGAAGYTF TGTGCCAGCAGCCAAGATTCGGGAGGGGCCGCGGGCTACACCTTC
NA TRBD2 TRBJ2-2 TRBV24-1 17 CATSDFTSGPFTGELFF TGTGCCACCAGTGATTTCACTAGCGGGCCCTTCACCGGGGAGCTGTTTTTT
NA TRBD1 TRBJ1-3 TRBV5-8 17 CASSSRQGWSSGNTIYF TGTGCCAGCAGCTCCCGACAGGGTTGGTCTTCTGGAAACACCATATATTTT
NA NA TRBJ1-1 TRBV2 17 CASSTGPYITMNTEAFF TGTGCCAGCAGCACAGGGCCATATATCACAATGAACACTGAAGCTTTCTTT
NA NA TRBJ1-5 TRBV30 13 CAWSGAEGSPQHF TGTGCCTGGAGTGGGGCGGAAGGGAGCCCCCAGCATTTT
NA NA TRBJ1-2 TRBV3-1/TRBV3-2 15 CASSQVRGSNYGYTF TGTGCCAGCAGCCAGGTCAGGGGATCTAACTATGGCTACACCTTC
NA NA TRBJ2-1 TRBV18 14 CASSPPAFRNEQFF TGTGCCAGCTCACCACCCGCGTTTCGCAATGAGCAGTTCTTC
NA NA TRBJ1-2 TRBV5-4 13 CASSLTGQSGYTF TGTGCCAGCAGCTTAACAGGGCAATCAGGCTACACCTTC
NA NA TRBJ2-2 TRBV6-5 14 CASSYSGGTGELFF TGTGCCAGCAGTTACTCGGGAGGCACCGGGGAGCTGTTTTTT
NA NA TRBJ1-1 TRBV30 14 CAWSVMGAITEAFF TGTGCCTGGAGTGTAATGGGGGCGATCACTGAAGCTTTCTTT